This TCR beta chain was profiled in a study of spatial heterogeneity in lung cancer. Germline CDR1 is GTSNPN and CDR2 is SVGIG (reference sequence). Trimming took off 6 bases at V and 6 bases at J, with 12 bases between the two ends. The CDR3 spans 12 residues. This clonotype was seen more than once but under ten times. Unique molecular identifiers tagged every individual TCR cDNA molecule. Each CDR3 protein gets one entry after TCRdb re-called the 5' RACE reads with MiXCR. The data show more than 15,000 distinct CDR3 sequences, roughly a fifth seen once. Time point in this sample: sample taken at primary tumor resection. Researchers sequenced whole RNA taken from tumor, nontumor lung or frozen PBMC without sorting.

The genes are TRBV30 and TRBJ2-1; D could derive from TRBD1 or TRBD2 (5 bases each). The sample was PBMCs, taken at surgery. This clonotype originated in a female donor with early-stage non-small cell lung cancer. DNA of the CDR3: TGTGCCTGTGGGGGAATAGGCAATGAGCAGTTCTTC. Its protein is CACGGIGNEQFF.